This record looks at one TCR beta chain sequence and its context. Its antigen is currently unknown. Using a J-beta primer mix together with a sample-barcoded 5' primer, a second PCR was run for roughly 7 to 11 cycles. One entry per CDR3 protein results from TCRdb running MiXCR on the 5' RACE reads. The table lists over 1,500,000 distinct CDR3 sequences, about 50% of them singletons. These data are taken from a study of blood T cells in healthy people across ages. General study results and limits: Strong correlation was found linking TCR beta diversity to naive T cell percentage. PBMCs left unsorted prevented a conclusive naive versus antigen-experienced comparison.

The germline CDR1 and CDR2 sequences are LNHNV and YYDKDF (reference sequence). Trimming removed 4 bases from V and 4 bases from J, with 15 bases in between. CDR3 length equals 15 residues. This chain connects TRBV15 to TRBJ2-3, with D perhaps being TRBD1 or TRBD2 (5 bases each). The receptor was isolated from a woman between 35 and 50 years old in good health. The sequenced sample was blood. The CDR3 sequence is CATSKQRLGADTQYF. CDR3 sequence (DNA): TGTGCCACCAGCAAACAAAGGCTGGGGGCAGATACGCAGTATTTT.